This record covers a single TCR beta chain. Its antigen is as yet unknown. This sample is drawn from a study of response to subunit inactivated influenza vaccine. General study results and limits: Authors suggested few new T cells are recruited by each seasonal influenza vaccination.

A single record per CDR3 protein comes from TCRdb applying MiXCR to the RT-PCR reads. In the table there are approximately 730,000 distinct CDR3 sequences, roughly 13% of which are singletons. Germline values: CDR1 LGHNA, CDR2 YNFKEQ. Trimming removed 4 bases at V and 5 bases at J, with 11 bases between. The CDR3 sequence is 13 residues long. The V gene is TRBV4-2, the J gene TRBJ1-1; no clear D. The material sequenced was PBMCs from blood, taken 14 to 15 days before vaccination. The source of this sequence is a man over 45 who received an inactivated influenza vaccine. CDR3 DNA: TGTGCCAGCAGCCGCCTCGGGCCGACTGAAGCTTTCTTT. Amino acids: CASSRLGPTEAFF.